Each of the 12 T cell receptor beta chains below was sequenced from the same sample in a study of T cell responses to AZD1222 COVID-19 vaccine. TCRdb keeps only in-frame clones here, not all; method: immunoSEQ multiplex PCR. The table lists 80,000 to 100,000 clones, around 85% of them singletons. The starting material was peripheral blood, obtained 28 days after the second AZD1222 dose. The receptors derive from an adult who received the AZD1222 COVID-19 vaccine.

The CDR3 loop reads CASSQSTSTDTQYF. The CDR3 nucleotides are TGTGCCAGCAGCCAATCGACTAGCACAGATACGCAGTATTTT. This chain connects TRBV7-9 to TRBJ2-3, with D unresolved. V was shortened by 5 bases and J by 0 bases, with 9 bases between the two germline ends. The CDR3 sequence is 14 residues long. Germline V gene lookup returns CDR1 SEHNR and CDR2 FQNEAQ (reference sequence).

V usage is TRBV7-9 and J usage is TRBJ1-4; 8 nucleotides align to TRBD1. This CDR3 comprises 14 residues. Germline CDR1 SEHNR, CDR2 FQNEAQ (reference sequence). V lost 3 bases, J lost 8 bases, and 5 bases stayed unmatched. As DNA, the CDR3 is TGTGCCAGCAGCTTCGGACAGGGAGCCGAAAAACTGTTTTTT. This codes for CASSFGQGAEKLFF.

This chain connects TRBV10-3 to TRBJ1-1; D unresolved. CDR1 and CDR2 (germline): ENHRY, SYGVKD. V was trimmed by 4 bases and J by 0 bases, leaving 12 bases between them. The CDR3 runs 15 residues. The CDR3 loop reads CAISGWGNLNTEAFF. As DNA, the CDR3 is TGTGCCATCAGTGGTTGGGGAAACCTGAACACTGAAGCTTTCTTT.

CDR3 sequence (DNA): TGTGCCAGCAGTTACTCGGACAGAGACTACGAGCAGTACTTC. Its translation: CASSYSDRDYEQYF. The V call is TRBV6-5, the J call TRBJ2-7; tentative D call: TRBD1 (6 bases). CDR1 is MNHEY, CDR2 SVGAGI, per germline. V was trimmed by 0 bases and J by 3 bases, leaving 9 bases between them. The CDR3 has 14 amino acids.

The rearrangement uses TRBV7-9 and TRBJ2-5, with 7 bases matching TRBD1. With 3 bases clipped from V and 4 bases from J, the junction kept 5 bases outside the gene matches. The CDR3 runs to 14 residues. Germline CDR1 and CDR2: SEHNR and FQNEAQ (reference sequence). CDR3 in amino acids: CASSFKGAAETQYF. The CDR3 nucleotides are TGTGCCAGCAGCTTTAAGGGGGCGGCAGAGACCCAGTACTTC. Looking up the rest from reference TRBV7-9 and TRBJ2-5 gives the full variable domain: DTGVSQNPRHKITKRGQNVTFRCDPISEHNRLYWYRQTLGQGPEFLTYFQNEAQLEKSRLLSDRFSAERPKGSFSTLEIQRTEQGDSAMYLCASSFKGAAETQYFGPGTRLLVL.

The chain uses TRBV5-1 and TRBJ2-7; D ambiguous. The CDR3 is 16 residues long. With 2 bases removed from V and 0 bases from J, the gap between germline ends came to 15 bases. CDR1 and CDR2 (germline): SGHRS, YFSETQ. As DNA, the CDR3 is TGCGCCAGCAGCTTAGCCTCGGGTGTCGGCTCCTACGAGCAGTACTTC. This codes for CASSLASGVGSYEQYF.

V gene TRBV11-3 combines with J gene TRBJ2-1, with TRBD2 identical over 8 bases. CDR3 length equals 15 residues. The ends lost 0 bases at V and 10 bases at J; junction bases unmatched: 8. The germline V gene has CDR1 SGHNT and CDR2 YENEEA. The CDR3: CASSLDAAGGREQFF. CDR3 nucleotide sequence: TGTGCCAGCAGCTTAGATGCGGCGGGGGGACGGGAGCAGTTCTTC. Supplemented by reference TRBV11-3 and TRBJ2-1, the full variable domain reads EAGVVQSPRYKIIEKKQPVAFWCNPISGHNTLYWYLQNLGQGPELLIRYENEEAVDDSQLPKDRFSAERLKGVDSTLKIQPAELGDSAVYLCASSLDAAGGREQFFGPGTRLTVL.

The chain uses TRBV28 and TRBJ2-1; D possibly matches TRBD1 or TRBD2 (6 bases each). The germline V gene encodes CDR1 MDHEN and CDR2 SYDVKM. The CDR3 is made up of 18 amino acids. The ends were cut back, 2 bases at V and 5 bases at J, with 22 bases in the middle. CDR3 nucleotide sequence: TGTGCCAGCAGTTTAGTGCGGGGCCGGACAGACTCAAACAATGAGCAGTTCTTC. Protein: CASSLVRGRTDSNNEQFF.

The chain couples TRBV6-5 to TRBJ2-5; no clear D gene. The V and J ends lost 6 bases and 4 bases respectively, with 18 bases between them. Germline V lookup: CDR1 MNHEY, CDR2 SVGAGI. The length of the CDR3 is 15 residues. Here the CDR3 reads CASSSPRSGPETQYF. The CDR3 DNA sequence: TGTGCCAGCAGCTCCCCCAGGTCGGGCCCAGAGACCCAGTACTTC.

The chain links TRBV28 to TRBJ1-2, with D unclear. Trimming stripped 3 bases from V and 14 bases from J, with 16 bases between. CDR1 is MDHEN, CDR2 SYDVKM, per germline. This CDR3 has 12 amino acids. CDR3 residues: CASSFLRGSPTF. The DNA for the CDR3 is TGTGCCAGCAGTTTTCTGCGCGGTTCCCCAACCTTC.

This CDR3 is CASRYRDRGTGELFF. DNA of the CDR3: TGTGCCAGCAGGTACCGGGACAGGGGTACCGGGGAGCTGTTTTTT. This chain connects TRBV2 to TRBJ2-2; TRBD1 matches 10 bases. The V gene's germline CDR1 is SNHLY and CDR2 FYNNEI. The CDR3 covers 15 residues. Trimming removed 6 bases from V and 5 bases from J; junction bases left unmatched: 6.

This chain joins TRBV6-6 and TRBJ1-1, with 9 positions matching TRBD1. CDR1 is MNHNY, CDR2 SVGAGI, per germline (reference sequence). V gave up 6 bases and J gave up 0 bases; unmatched junction bases: 5. CDR3 length: 15 residues. Here the CDR3 DNA reads TGTGCCAGCAGAACAGGGGGCAACATGAACACTGAAGCTTTCTTT. Residues: CASRTGGNMNTEAFF.